The 21 T cell receptor beta chains below were found in one sample sequenced in a study of T cells in localized non-small cell lung cancer. Repertoires were generated with immunoSEQ multiplex PCR, while TCRdb's copy carries only in-frame clones and drops some. The table records more than 2,500 clones, roughly 22% of them present only once. Sample: lung tumor tissue, taken before any cancer treatment. The source of these receptors is a male donor at least 60 years old with stage II lung adenocarcinoma.

The V and J genes are TRBV19 and TRBJ2-5; TRBD2 might be the D (5 bases). Per germline, CDR1 LNHDA and CDR2 SQIVND (reference sequence). The CDR3 totals 13 residues. V was trimmed by 4 bases and J by 2 bases, leaving 8 bases between them. Here the CDR3 DNA reads TGTGCCAGTAGTAGACTATCTCAAGAGACCCAGTACTTC. Encoded protein: CASSRLSQETQYF.

This clone occurred a few times. The chain links TRBV6-8 to TRBJ2-1; D not certain. The CDR3 totals 12 residues. Trimming stripped 10 bases from V and 4 bases from J, with 11 bases between. In germline, CDR1 is MNHGY, CDR2 SAAAGT. The CDR3 nucleotides are TGTGCCATCAGCCGCAATTACAATGAGCAGTTCTTC. This gives the protein CAISRNYNEQFF.

This clone has a handful of counts. This chain links TRBV10-3 with TRBJ1-4; the match to TRBD1 covers 7 bases. CDR1 is ENHRY and CDR2 is SYGVKD in the germline V gene. The CDR3 sequence is 13 residues long. Losses at the gene ends were 2 bases for V and 6 bases for J; bases not matched to a gene: 0. The CDR3 DNA reads as TGTGCCATCAGTGAGGACAGGGATGAAAAACTGTTTTTT. Amino acid sequence: CAISEDRDEKLFF.

This clone was counted a few times. V and J are TRBV18 and TRBJ1-1; D call uncertain. This CDR3 is built from 14 residues. Germline-derived CDR1 and CDR2 are KGHSH and LQKENI. Trimming removed 3 bases from V and 3 bases from J, with 11 bases in between. The CDR3 sequence is CASSPQQKDTEAFF. The CDR3 DNA sequence: TGTGCCAGCTCACCTCAACAAAAGGACACTGAAGCTTTCTTT.

CDR3 coding DNA: TGTGCCAGCTCACCAGCAGTCGGGAGGCAAAATGAGCAGTTCTTC. Translating gives CASSPAVGRQNEQFF. The genes are TRBV18 and TRBJ2-1, with 7 nucleotides matching TRBD2. The CDR3 runs 15 residues. Germline values: CDR1 KGHSH, CDR2 LQKENI. The junction had 8 bases not matched to a gene; V was cut back by 2 bases and J by 7 bases.

This clone has more than one count but fewer than ten. The rearrangement joins TRBV13 to TRBJ1-5; no reliable D call. V shed 1 base and J shed 2 bases, with 3 bases lying between them. This CDR3 contains 13 residues. Germline lookup yields CDR1 PRHDT and CDR2 FYEKMQ (reference sequence). CDR3 protein: CASSLERNQPQHF. DNA for the CDR3: TGTGCCAGCAGCTTAGAACGCAATCAGCCCCAGCATTTT.

Here the CDR3 DNA reads TGCAGCGTTGAAGAGGAGGGGCCCCTCTCCTACAATGAGCAGTTCTTC. It translates to CSVEEEGPLSYNEQFF. V is TRBV29-1 and J is TRBJ2-1, with D perhaps matching TRBD2 (6 bases). The CDR3 is 16 residues long. Trimming took 0 bases from V and 0 from J, leaving 12 bases between them. From germline, CDR1 is SQVTM and CDR2 ANQGSEA.

This chain links TRBV28 with TRBJ2-7; 10 bases match TRBD2. This CDR3 region has 17 residues. Germline V lookup: CDR1 MDHEN, CDR2 SYDVKM. The trim removed 7 bases at V and 4 bases at J, leaving 16 bases unmatched. The CDR3 reads CASNGPRIAGGWYEQYF. The CDR3 coding sequence is TGTGCCAGCAACGGGCCCAGGATAGCGGGAGGATGGTACGAGCAGTACTTC.

There are a few counts of this clone. V gene TRBV6-8 combines with J gene TRBJ1-2; D uncertain. This CDR3 has 12 amino acids. V was cut by 3 bases and J by 4 bases, with 6 bases left in between. Germline V gives CDR1 MNHGY, CDR2 SAAAGT. DNA of the CDR3: TGTGCCAGCAGTTATGGGATCTATGGCTACACCTTC. It specifies CASSYGIYGYTF.

The chain recombines TRBV2 with TRBJ2-2; D gene ambiguous. CDR3 size: 15 residues. Per the germline V gene, CDR1 is SNHLY and CDR2 is FYNNEI. Trimming removed 4 bases at V and 1 base at J, with 10 bases between. CDR3 sequence reads: CASSVMEMNTGELFF. CDR3 sequence (DNA): TGTGCCAGCAGTGTTATGGAGATGAACACCGGGGAGCTGTTTTTT. Supplemented by reference TRBV2 and TRBJ2-2, the full variable domain reads EPEVTQTPSHQVTQMGQEVILRCVPISNHLYFYWYRQILGQKVEFLVSFYNNEISEKSEIFDDQFSVERPDGSNFTLKIRSTKLEDSAMYFCASSVMEMNTGELFFGEGSRLTVL.

This clone was seen more than once but under ten times. CDR3 bases: TGTGCCAGCAGCCAAGCGAGGGGCTGGAGTGGCTACACCTTC. Its translation: CASSQARGWSGYTF. This chain uses TRBV14 with TRBJ1-2; D is perhaps TRBD1 (5 bases). Germline V gene data show CDR1 as SGHDN and CDR2 as FVKESK. Trimming pared 1 base from V and 7 bases from J, leaving 13 bases between. This CDR3 comprises 14 residues.

By share, this clone ranks as medium-sized. This chain connects TRBV6-1 to TRBJ2-7, with a weak D call TRBD2 (6 bases). The ends were cut back, 0 bases at V and 2 bases at J, with 8 bases in the middle. There are 14 residues in the CDR3. Germline V gene data show CDR1 as MNHNS and CDR2 as SASEGT. DNA of the CDR3: TGTGCCAGCAGTGAAGCGGAGGGGACCTACGAGCAGTACTTC. Its protein is CASSEAEGTYEQYF.

V usage is TRBV10-3 and J usage is TRBJ1-3; unclear D gene. The ends were cut back, 2 bases at V and 2 bases at J, with 7 bases in the middle. The CDR3 contains 14 residues. The germline gives CDR1 ENHRY, CDR2 SYGVKD. This CDR3 reads CAISEGITGNTIYF. The CDR3 coding sequence is TGTGCCATCAGTGAGGGGATTACTGGAAACACCATATATTTT.

V and J are TRBV14 and TRBJ1-4, with 7 bases that match TRBD1. CDR3 length: 13 amino acids. V shed 3 bases, J shed 9 bases, and the junction held 4 bases outside the gene matches. Germline assignment: CDR1 SGHDN and CDR2 FVKESK. The CDR3 nucleotides read TGTGCCAGCAGCCATACGGGACAGCAAAAACTGTTTTTT. It yields the protein CASSHTGQQKLFF.

The chain employs TRBV18 and TRBJ2-5; tentatively, D is TRBD1 (6 bases). CDR3 length: 16 residues. Germline assignment: CDR1 KGHSH and CDR2 LQKENI. Between the trimmed V and J ends, which lost 0 bases and 4 bases, there was a span of 15 bases. The CDR3 loop reads CASSPPVRGQGETQYF. The CDR3 DNA follows: TGTGCCAGCTCACCACCGGTAAGGGGACAAGGAGAGACCCAGTACTTC.

The chain joins TRBV6-8 to TRBJ1-2, with 8 bases identical to TRBD1. Unmatched junction bases numbered 5, after V lost 2 bases and J lost 6 bases. The CDR3 is 14 amino acids. In germline, CDR1 is MNHGY, CDR2 SAAAGT. The CDR3 loop reads CASSYDGQGDGYTF. CDR3 bases: TGTGCCAGCAGTTACGACGGACAGGGCGATGGCTACACCTTC.

This clone has just a few counts. The rearrangement uses TRBV19 and TRBJ2-2, with D perhaps assigned TRBD1 or TRBD2 (5 bases each). The V end was cut by 8 bases, the J end by 2 bases, with 12 bases between. Germline CDR1 and CDR2: LNHDA and SQIVND (reference sequence). This CDR3 is built from 14 residues. The CDR3 nucleotides are TGTGCCAGTCCTTCCCGGGACAACACCGGGGAGCTGTTTTTT. Its translation is CASPSRDNTGELFF. Complete variable domain (other parts from reference TRBV19 and TRBJ2-2): DGGITQSPKYLFRKEGQNVTLSCEQNLNHDAMYWYRQDPGQGLRLIYYSQIVNDFQKGDIAEGYSVSREKKESFPLTVTSAQKNPTAFYLCASPSRDNTGELFFGEGSRLTVL.

This chain connects TRBV19 to TRBJ2-4; D is possibly TRBD1 (5 bases). Trimming cost V 5 bases and J 3 bases, with 17 bases left between them. The CDR3 runs to 16 residues. Germline CDR1 and CDR2: LNHDA and SQIVND (reference sequence). DNA for the CDR3: TGTGCCAGTAGTTCAGGGCGACCTCAGGGCAAAAACATTCAGTACTTC. Its protein is CASSSGRPQGKNIQYF.

This clone is labeled as medium-sized. This rearrangement joins TRBV6-8 to TRBJ2-5; 9 bases line up with TRBD1. V gave up 4 bases and J gave up 1 base; unmatched junction bases: 10. The CDR3 covers 17 residues. The germline CDR1 and CDR2 sequences are MNHGY and SAAAGT. CDR3 nucleotides: TGTGCCAGCAGTTCATACAGGGACAGGGCAGCCCAAGAGACCCAGTACTTC. It codes for CASSSYRDRAAQETQYF.

V and J are TRBV6-8 and TRBJ1-1; D not resolved. The CDR3 length is 13 residues. CDR1 is MNHGY, CDR2 SAAAGT, per germline. Trimming removed 6 bases from V and 0 bases from J, with 8 bases in between. This CDR3 is CASRRDMNTEAFF. The CDR3 DNA reads as TGTGCCAGCAGGAGAGACATGAACACTGAAGCTTTCTTT.

The gene calls are TRBV19 and TRBJ2-3; D gene uncertain. Germline V gives CDR1 LNHDA, CDR2 SQIVND (reference sequence). This CDR3 has 14 residues. Trimming cost V 6 bases and J 0 bases, with 10 bases left between them. DNA of the CDR3: TGTGCCAGTAGAGACGGCCAGAGCACAGATACGCAGTATTTT. Translated, it gives CASRDGQSTDTQYF.